These 25 T cell receptor beta chains originate from one sample sequenced in a study of blood T cell repertoires in COVID-19. Some clones are missing from TCRdb's copy, which holds only in-frame ones; the method was immunoSEQ multiplex PCR. The sample records around 130,000 clones, 75% to 85% being singletons. Sequenced material: peripheral blood. These receptors all come from a man older than 75 with acute or convalescent COVID-19.

This clone was recorded many times. The chain has TRBV18 and TRBJ2-5, with D tentatively TRBD1 (6 bases). V lost 3 bases, J lost 5 bases, and 16 bases lay in between. The CDR3 is 15 amino acids. Germline CDR1 KGHSH, CDR2 LQKENI. The CDR3 DNA reads TGTGCCAGCTCACCCTCAGGACAGAGCGCGGAGACCCAGTACTTC. This sequence encodes CASSPSGQSAETQYF.

The sample holds a few counts of this clone. The rearrangement joins TRBV7-9 to TRBJ2-7, with D possibly being TRBD2 (5 bases). The CDR3 totals 15 residues. Between the trimmed V and J ends, which lost 5 bases and 2 bases, there was a span of 16 bases. The germline CDR1 and CDR2 sequences are SEHNR and FQNEAQ (reference sequence). CDR3 residues: CASSAGQSGPYEQYF. CDR3 nucleotide sequence: TGTGCCAGCAGCGCCGGTCAGAGCGGCCCCTACGAGCAGTACTTC.

V is TRBV5-1 and J is TRBJ1-2, with 7 bases fitting TRBD1. The length of the CDR3 is 15 residues. V was clipped by 1 base and J by 0 bases; unmatched bases: 3. Germline V lookup: CDR1 SGHRS, CDR2 YFSETQ. The CDR3 nucleotides read TGCGCCAGCAGCTTGACAGGGGATTCTAACTATGGCTACACCTTC. Protein product: CASSLTGDSNYGYTF.

The rearrangement uses TRBV24-1 and TRBJ2-1; D is possibly TRBD2 (6 bases). The germline V gene encodes CDR1 KGHDR and CDR2 SFDVKD. The CDR3 loop spans 16 amino acids. The V end was cut by 3 bases, the J end by 4 bases, with 15 bases between. For the CDR3, the DNA is TGTGCCACCAGTGATCCGGGACCCGGGGGTTACAATGAGCAGTTCTTC. This sequence encodes CATSDPGPGGYNEQFF.

The V call is TRBV4-1, the J call TRBJ1-6; TRBD1 might be the D (6 bases). This CDR3 has 15 residues. CDR1 and CDR2 from the germline V gene are MGHRA and YSYEKL. Between the trimmed V and J ends, which lost 4 bases and 10 bases, there was a span of 17 bases. CDR3 DNA: TGCGCCAGCAGCCCCACTAAGACAGGAGAATCACCCCTCCACTTT. Translated: CASSPTKTGESPLHF.

The CDR3 region is CASSLDRMNTEAFF. CDR3 DNA sequence: TGTGCCAGCAGCTTGGACAGAATGAACACTGAAGCTTTCTTT. The J gene is TRBJ1-1, the V gene TRBV5-4, with D unclear. This CDR3 is built from 14 residues. Looked up from germline, CDR1 is SGHNT and CDR2 is YYREEE (reference sequence). Trimming left V 0 bases short and J 0 bases short, with 6 bases between.

This clone was observed a handful of times. The chain joins TRBV5-1 to TRBJ1-1; 9 bases agree with TRBD1. The CDR3 is 12 residues long. V shed 3 bases and J 8 bases; nucleotides not matched to a gene: 2. Germline-derived CDR1 and CDR2 are SGHRS and YFSETQ. This CDR3 reads CASSYGTGEAFF. CDR3 sequence (DNA): TGCGCCAGCAGCTACGGGACAGGGGAAGCTTTCTTT.

This clone was seen more than once but under ten times. This sequence joins TRBV29-1 and TRBJ1-2, with 7 bases that match TRBD1. V dropped 1 base and J dropped 6; count of bases not matched to a gene: 11. Germline-derived CDR1 and CDR2 are SQVTM and ANQGSEA. The CDR3 sequence is 15 residues long. CDR3 sequence reads: CSVEGRAGGGDGYTF. The DNA of the CDR3 is TGCAGCGTTGAAGGTCGGGCAGGGGGAGGTGATGGCTACACCTTC.

The chain joins TRBV7-2 to TRBJ2-7, with TRBD2 matching 9 bases. The germline gives CDR1 SGHTA, CDR2 FQGNSA. The ends lost 0 bases at V and 12 bases at J; junction bases unmatched: 6. This CDR3 region has 13 residues. The CDR3 DNA reads TGTGCCAGCAGCTTAGCATTAGCGGGGGCGCCGTACTTC. Translated, it gives CASSLALAGAPYF. The entire variable domain, with the rest obtained from reference TRBV7-2 and TRBJ2-7, is as follows: GAGVSQSPSNKVTEKGKDVELRCDPISGHTALYWYRQSLGQGLEFLIYFQGNSAPDKSGLPSDRFSAERTGGSVSTLTIQRTQQEDSAVYLCASSLALAGAPYFGPGTRLTVT.

This clone was seen ten or more times. V usage is TRBV30 and J usage is TRBJ2-7; 10 nucleotides line up with TRBD2. Germline V gene sequence: CDR1 GTSNPN, CDR2 SVGIG (reference sequence). The trim removed 2 bases at V and 2 bases at J, leaving 6 bases unmatched. The CDR3 sequence is 15 residues long. This CDR3 is CAWSQGLAATYEQYF. For the CDR3, the DNA is TGTGCCTGGAGTCAAGGACTAGCGGCGACCTACGAGCAGTACTTC.

In its sample, this clone was seen once. The chain carries TRBV4-1 and TRBJ1-2; no definite D call. The CDR3 is 14 residues long. Germline values: CDR1 MGHRA, CDR2 YSYEKL. Trimming removed 1 base at V and 2 bases at J, with 8 bases between. The CDR3 region is CASSQVATNYGYTF. The DNA of the CDR3 is TGCGCCAGCAGCCAAGTAGCTACAAACTATGGCTACACCTTC.

For this clone: The sample carries other DNA sequences with the same CDR3. The chain links TRBV18 to TRBJ2-2; TRBD1 matches at 9 bases. The V segment lost 1 base and the J segment 2 bases; nucleotides outside the gene matches: 2. This CDR3 has 16 amino acids. Germline lookup yields CDR1 KGHSH and CDR2 LQKENI. CDR3: CASSPLGQGNTGELFF. In nucleotides, the CDR3 is TGTGCCAGCTCACCACTGGGACAGGGTAACACCGGGGAGCTGTTTTTT.

Only one count was recorded for this clone. The chain carries TRBV6-5 and TRBJ2-5, with a possible D match to TRBD2 (7 bases). Between the trimmed V and J ends, which lost 5 bases and 5 bases, there was a span of 15 bases. Per germline, CDR1 MNHEY and CDR2 SVGAGI. This CDR3 has 14 amino acids. CDR3 in amino acids: CASSLRGPVETQYF. The CDR3, as DNA: TGTGCCAGCAGTCTGCGGGGGCCGGTGGAGACCCAGTACTTC.

J is TRBJ2-3 and V is TRBV4-1; unclear D gene. Deletions cut 0 bases from V and 4 bases from J, with 8 bases between. Germline assignment: CDR1 MGHRA and CDR2 YSYEKL. This CDR3 comprises 14 residues. The CDR3 spells CASSQEIVADTQYF. In nucleotides, the CDR3 is TGCGCCAGCAGCCAAGAGATAGTGGCAGATACGCAGTATTTT.

This chain connects TRBV28 to TRBJ2-1; 12 positions match TRBD2. Germline trimming cut 8 bases from V and 4 bases from J; bases unmatched to any gene: 12. The CDR3 runs to 17 residues. CDR1 and CDR2 from the germline V gene are MDHEN and SYDVKM. This CDR3 reads CASQTWTSGTRYNEQFF. The CDR3 DNA reads TGTGCCAGCCAGACTTGGACTAGCGGGACAAGGTACAATGAGCAGTTCTTC.

This clone has a handful of counts. This chain connects TRBV3-1 (or the pseudogene TRBV3-2) to TRBJ1-1; tentative D call: TRBD1 (6 bases). V was pared by 3 bases and J by 5 bases, with 19 bases between. The CDR3 sequence is 16 residues long. In germline, CDR1 is LGHDT, CDR2 YNNKEL (reference sequence). The DNA for the CDR3 is TGTGCCAGCAGCCACAGGGGTGGGGCTGCAAGTACTGAAGCTTTCTTT. Protein: CASSHRGGAASTEAFF.

The rearrangement uses TRBV20-1 and TRBJ1-4; TRBD1 is a possible D gene (5 bases). The CDR3 is made up of 14 amino acids. Trimming stripped 3 bases from V and 5 bases from J, with 13 bases between. Per germline, CDR1 DFQATT and CDR2 SNEGSKA (reference sequence). The CDR3, as DNA: TGCAGTGCTAGTGTCTGGGGGGAGAATGAAAAACTGTTTTTT. This codes for CSASVWGENEKLFF.

The chain employs TRBV7-9 and TRBJ2-1; 7 positions agree with TRBD1. With 5 bases clipped from V and 4 bases from J, the junction kept 8 bases outside the gene matches. Germline-derived CDR1 and CDR2 are SEHNR and FQNEAQ (reference sequence). CDR3 length equals 15 residues. The CDR3: CASSHGTEPYNEQFF. As DNA, the CDR3 is TGTGCCAGCAGCCACGGGACAGAACCTTACAATGAGCAGTTCTTC.

This sequence joins TRBV25-1 and TRBJ1-6; 7 bases are a match to TRBD1. Germline V gene sequence: CDR1 MGHDK, CDR2 SYGVNS. V lost 6 bases to trimming and J lost 7 bases; unmatched junction nucleotides: 9. The CDR3 is 15 residues long. The CDR3 coding sequence is TGTGCCAGCAGCCCGGGACAGCAACCAAATTCACCCCTCCACTTT. Translated, it gives CASSPGQQPNSPLHF.

This chain joins TRBV27 and TRBJ2-5; 12 bases match TRBD2. Germline V gene sequence: CDR1 MNHEY, CDR2 SMNVEV (reference sequence). The CDR3 contains 16 residues. Losses at the gene ends were 5 bases for V and 2 bases for J; bases not matched to a gene: 6. The CDR3 loop is CASSPQLAGGQETQYF. As DNA, the CDR3 is TGTGCCAGCAGTCCACAACTAGCGGGGGGTCAAGAGACCCAGTACTTC.

The chain is built from TRBV7-2 and TRBJ2-5, with TRBD2 matching over 8 bases. With 5 bases clipped from V and 1 base from J, the junction kept 12 bases outside the gene matches. The germline gives CDR1 SGHTA, CDR2 FQGNSA. The CDR3 consists of 17 residues. The DNA for the CDR3 is TGTGCCAGCAGCACCCAGGCGGGGGGCGGGATCCAAGAGACCCAGTACTTC. It specifies CASSTQAGGGIQETQYF.

Here the CDR3 DNA reads TGTGCCAGCAGCCAGGACAGGGGAGGTTACAATGAGCAGTTCTTC. It encodes CASSQDRGGYNEQFF. This chain uses TRBV14 with TRBJ2-1; 9 nucleotides match TRBD1. The trim removed 3 bases at V and 4 bases at J, leaving 4 bases unmatched. Looked up from germline, CDR1 is SGHDN and CDR2 is FVKESK. CDR3 length: 15 residues.

For the CDR3, the DNA is TGTGCCAGCAGCGATCGACAGGGATTCTACGAGCAGTACTTC. This translates into CASSDRQGFYEQYF. The gene calls are TRBV11-2 and TRBJ2-7; TRBD1 agrees at 7 bases. V trimming: 5 bases; J trimming: 3 bases; junction bases outside the gene matches: 7. CDR1 is SGHAT, CDR2 FQNNGV, per germline. The CDR3 length is 14 residues.

The chain uses TRBV11-2 and TRBJ1-3; 10 bases are a match to TRBD1. The J segment lost 4 bases and the V segment lost 7 bases, leaving 10 bases of the junction unmatched. Per the germline V gene, CDR1 is SGHAT and CDR2 is FQNNGV. The CDR3 is 16 residues long. CDR3 in DNA: TGTGCCAGCAAAGACAGGGGGCTGGGGTCCGGAAACACCATATATTTT. This translates into CASKDRGLGSGNTIYF.

Only one count was recorded for this clone. The genes are TRBV5-5 and TRBJ2-2; D is uncertain. Trimming removed 1 base from V and 6 bases from J, with 16 bases in between. The length of the CDR3 is 16 residues. Germline V gene sequence: CDR1 SGHKS, CDR2 YYEKEE (reference sequence). The CDR3 sequence: CASSLNRPPFAGELFF. The CDR3 DNA is TGTGCCAGCAGCTTGAACAGACCACCGTTCGCCGGGGAGCTGTTTTTT.